This paragraph covers one T cell receptor beta chain sequence. Its target is unknown. The read ends 3 residues shy of where the CDR3 ends; the end is completed using the germline J gene. Average input was around 1,200 ng genomic DNA for immunoSEQ TCR beta CDR3 amplification. Clones were read by immunoSEQ multiplex PCR, and TCRdb kept only the in-frame ones, dropping some. The listing contains more than 30,000 clones. This CDR3 region has 15 residues. CDR1 is SGHTA and CDR2 is FQGNSA in the germline V gene. The data belong to a study of T cells in women clearing cervical HPV infection. Points from the study as a whole: It is unknown whether associations predate infection; no effector/memory or HPV-specific sorting.

This chain joins TRBV7-2 and TRBJ1-1, with D perhaps matching TRBD1 (5 bases). Source material: blood buffy coat. This clonotype originated in a woman between 18 and 75 years old with a cervical HPV16 infection that either progressed to CIN3+ or cleared (not recorded which). CDR3 DNA, as far as it was read: TGTGCCAGCAGCCATTCCGGGACTCTAGCCTACGAG. This translates into CASSHSGTLAYE. The full-length CDR3 reads as CASSHSGTLAYEAFF.